This T cell receptor (beta chain) comes out of a study of blood T cell repertoires in COVID-19. CDR1 is MNHEY and CDR2 is SMNVEV in the germline V gene (reference sequence). This CDR3 has 11 amino acids. The V end was cut by 8 bases, the J end by 2 bases, with 7 bases between. Assay used: immunoSEQ multiplex PCR; TCRdb lists only in-frame clones, some missing. Of some 350,000 clones in the sample, 87% were seen once. Sequenced material: peripheral blood. The chain employs TRBV27 and TRBJ2-7, with D possibly matching TRBD1 (5 bases). The source is a woman between 50 and 59 years old with COVID-19, enrolled during active disease. The CDR3 sequence: CASGQAYEQYF. DNA of the CDR3: TGTGCCAGCGGACAAGCCTACGAGCAGTACTTC.